The 18 T cell receptor beta chains below were found in one sample sequenced in a study of lymphopenia after photon versus proton radiotherapy. TCRdb's table, derived via immunoSEQ multiplex PCR, lists solely in-frame clones and lacks some. The repertoire consists of some 27,000 clones, with around 85% occurring once and the leading ten covering over 30%. The starting material was peripheral blood, obtained from a patient treated with photon-based radiotherapy. Source of these receptors: a man in his fifties or sixties with gastric cancer.

The DNA for the CDR3 is TGTGCCATCAGTGCTAGAGGAGAAGAGACCCAGTACTTC. This gives the protein CAISARGEETQYF. The rearrangement uses TRBV10-3 and TRBJ2-5, with D hard to call. This CDR3 region has 13 residues. CDR1 ENHRY and CDR2 SYGVKD come from the germline V gene. Trimming pared 4 bases from V and 3 bases from J, leaving 9 bases between.

The rearrangement uses TRBV19 and TRBJ1-4; no clear D. V lost 4 bases, J lost 3 bases, and 12 bases lay in between. Germline CDR1 is LNHDA and CDR2 is SQIVND (reference sequence). The CDR3 consists of 15 residues. CDR3 coding DNA: TGTGCCAGTAGTAATCGGGCACGGGCTAATGAAAAACTGTTTTTT. As protein: CASSNRARANEKLFF.

The gene calls are TRBV6-6 and TRBJ1-2; 8 bases map to TRBD1. CDR1 MNHNY and CDR2 SVGAGI come from the germline V gene (reference sequence). V lost 9 bases to trimming and J lost 8 bases; unmatched junction nucleotides: 17. There are 15 residues in the CDR3. The CDR3 here is CAREVQDRERNGYTF. Here the CDR3 DNA reads TGTGCCAGAGAGGTCCAGGACAGGGAGAGGAACGGCTACACCTTC.

The V call is TRBV6-1, the J call TRBJ1-5; 8 bases match TRBD1. Germline CDR1 MNHNS, CDR2 SASEGT. CDR3 size: 14 residues. With 6 bases clipped from V and 2 bases from J, the junction kept 3 bases outside the gene matches. Here the CDR3 DNA reads TGTGCCAGCAGGGTGGGACAGGGCAATCAGCCCCAGCATTTT. Its protein product is CASRVGQGNQPQHF.

The V gene is TRBV4-3, the J gene TRBJ2-1; 9 nucleotides align to TRBD1. This CDR3 has 16 residues. CDR1 and CDR2 (germline): LGHNA, YSLEER. Trimming took 0 bases from V and 6 from J; bases not matched to a gene: 6. The CDR3: CASSQDRGTGRNEQFF. The CDR3 DNA reads as TGCGCCAGCAGCCAAGATCGAGGGACAGGGCGCAATGAGCAGTTCTTC.

The CDR3 reads CASSTQSTASTEAFF. The CDR3 DNA follows: TGTGCCAGTAGTACCCAATCGACAGCCAGCACTGAAGCTTTCTTT. The chain carries TRBV19 and TRBJ1-1; the D gene is possibly TRBD1 (5 bases). Germline CDR1 is LNHDA and CDR2 is SQIVND (reference sequence). This CDR3 has 15 amino acids. V was shortened by 4 bases and J by 4 bases, with 16 bases between the two germline ends.

The chain has TRBV9 and TRBJ1-2, with TRBD1 identical over 9 bases. Germline V gene lookup returns CDR1 SGDLS and CDR2 YYNGEE. The junction had 7 bases not matched to a gene; V was cut back by 5 bases and J by 8 bases. There are 13 residues in the CDR3. The CDR3 DNA sequence: TGTGCCAGCAGTCCCGGGACAGGGTACGGCTACACCTTC. Its protein product is CASSPGTGYGYTF.

This chain links TRBV18 with TRBJ2-1, with TRBD1 matching 9 bases. Trimming at V came to 8 bases and at J to 5 bases, leaving 10 bases not matched to a gene. Per germline, CDR1 KGHSH and CDR2 LQKENI. The length of the CDR3 is 15 residues. CDR3 in amino acids: CASTEWTGENNEQFF. The CDR3, as DNA: TGTGCCAGCACCGAATGGACAGGGGAAAACAATGAGCAGTTCTTC.

In this sample, this clone turned up a few times. J is TRBJ2-1 and V is TRBV2; 8 bases agree with TRBD1. This CDR3 contains 15 residues. CDR1 SNHLY and CDR2 FYNNEI come from the germline V gene. V trimming: 6 bases; J trimming: 5 bases; junction bases outside the gene matches: 9. CDR3 nucleotide sequence: TGTGCCAGCAGCCCTCAGGGGGCTTTCCACAATGAGCAGTTCTTC. Encoded protein: CASSPQGAFHNEQFF.

As for this clone: Within the sample, other DNA sequences also encode this same CDR3. This chain links TRBV14 with TRBJ1-1; 7 positions match TRBD1. V lost 1 base, J lost 5 bases, and 7 bases stayed unmatched. The CDR3 is 15 residues long. Germline CDR1 is SGHDN and CDR2 is FVKESK. The DNA for the CDR3 is TGTGCCAGCAGCCAAGTGACAGGGAGGTATACTGAAGCTTTCTTT. Its protein is CASSQVTGRYTEAFF.

This clone was found once. The V and J genes are TRBV7-6 and TRBJ2-7, with TRBD1 identical over 9 bases. V was pared by 1 base and J by 3 bases, with 1 base of the junction left unmatched. This CDR3 is built from 14 residues. CDR1 is SGHVS, CDR2 FNYEAQ, per germline. For the CDR3, the DNA is TGTGCCAGCAGCTTAGGGGGACAGGGCTACGAGCAGTACTTC. It specifies CASSLGGQGYEQYF.

This chain connects TRBV6-1 to TRBJ1-1; D unresolved. The V end was cut by 6 bases, the J end by 4 bases, with 12 bases between. Germline V gene sequence: CDR1 MNHNS, CDR2 SASEGT. This CDR3 is 13 amino acids long. The CDR3 region is CASSAAGSTEAFF. For the CDR3, the DNA is TGTGCCAGCAGCGCTGCAGGTAGCACTGAAGCTTTCTTT.

The sample holds a few counts of this clone. The gene calls are TRBV7-2 and TRBJ2-5, with 7 bases matching TRBD1. The germline gives CDR1 SGHTA, CDR2 FQGNSA. With 3 bases clipped from V and 4 bases from J, the junction kept 5 bases outside the gene matches. The CDR3 runs to 14 residues. CDR3 protein: CASSLTGTRETQYF. DNA for the CDR3: TGTGCCAGCAGCTTGACAGGGACCCGAGAGACCCAGTACTTC. The whole variable domain, remainder taken from reference TRBV7-2 and TRBJ2-5, is GAGVSQSPSNKVTEKGKDVELRCDPISGHTALYWYRQSLGQGLEFLIYFQGNSAPDKSGLPSDRFSAERTGGSVSTLTIQRTQQEDSAVYLCASSLTGTRETQYFGPGTRLLVL.

The chain uses TRBV30 and TRBJ2-2, with unresolved D. Germline assignment: CDR1 GTSNPN and CDR2 SVGIG (reference sequence). V was pared by 4 bases and J by 1 base, with 4 bases between. This CDR3 spans 12 amino acids. The CDR3 reads CAWTRNTGELFF. CDR3 coding DNA: TGTGCCTGGACACGGAACACCGGGGAGCTGTTTTTT.

V usage is TRBV9 and J usage is TRBJ2-3; no clear D. CDR1 SGDLS and CDR2 YYNGEE come from the germline V gene. V lost 4 bases and J lost 2, with 14 bases in between. The CDR3 consists of 15 residues. CDR3 in amino acids: CASSPYSSATDTQYF. Written as DNA, the CDR3 is TGTGCCAGCAGCCCGTACTCCTCGGCCACAGATACGCAGTATTTT.

Turning to this clone: The same CDR3 is also encoded by other DNA sequences in this sample. V is TRBV5-6 and J is TRBJ1-5; possibly TRBD1 for D (6 bases). V was trimmed by 5 bases and J by 5 bases, leaving 11 bases between them. CDR3 length: 13 residues. Germline V CDR1 and CDR2: SGHDT, YYEEEE. In DNA form, the CDR3 reads TGTGCCAGCAGTCCGGGGGGCGATCAGCCCCAGCATTTT. Residues: CASSPGGDQPQHF.

The V gene is TRBV7-3, the J gene TRBJ2-3, with a tentative D call TRBD2 (6 bases). Looked up from germline, CDR1 is SGHTA and CDR2 is FQGTGA. This CDR3 has 14 residues. With 3 bases removed from V and 0 bases from J, the gap between germline ends came to 7 bases. CDR3 protein: CASSLGTSTDTQYF. CDR3 sequence (DNA): TGTGCCAGCAGCTTGGGGACTAGCACAGATACGCAGTATTTT.

The V and J genes are TRBV27 and TRBJ1-1, with D maybe TRBD1 (5 bases). CDR1 is MNHEY and CDR2 is SMNVEV in the germline V gene (reference sequence). The CDR3 is 14 residues long. Between the trimmed V and J ends, which lost 2 bases and 1 base, there was a span of 8 bases. The CDR3 is CASSLGTGNTEAFF. CDR3 nucleotide sequence: TGTGCCAGCAGTTTAGGCACAGGGAACACTGAAGCTTTCTTT.